This record covers a single T cell receptor (beta chain). This sample is drawn from a study of T cell changes during pregnancy in multiple sclerosis. Sequencing used immunoSEQ multiplex PCR; TCRdb keeps in-frame clones, though not all of them. The sample records approximately 40,000 clones, approximately 92% being singletons. Trimming took 0 bases from V and 2 from J, leaving 12 bases between them. Germline lookup yields CDR1 GTSNPN and CDR2 SVGIG (reference sequence). This CDR3 is 15 amino acids long. The sequenced sample consisted of peripheral blood. The origin of this receptor is a female donor with multiple sclerosis, enrolled in a pregnancy study. J is TRBJ2-3 and V is TRBV30; possibly TRBD2 for D (6 bases). The DNA for the CDR3 is TGTGCCTGGAGTGTATCGGGAGTGCTCACAGATACGCAGTATTTT. Its protein is CAWSVSGVLTDTQYF. Supplemented by reference TRBV30 and TRBJ2-3, the full variable domain reads SQTIHQWPATLVQPVGSPLSLECTVEGTSNPNLYWYRQAAGRGLQLLFYSVGIGQISSEVPQNLSASRPQDRQFILSSKKLLLSDSGFYLCAWSVSGVLTDTQYFGPGTRLTVL.